Described below is a single TCR beta chain sequence and its context. The antigen is unknown. CDR1 is MNHNY, CDR2 SVGAGI, per germline (reference sequence). The length of the CDR3 is 14 residues. The J segment lost 7 bases and the V segment lost 2 bases, leaving 3 bases of the junction unmatched. This sample is part of a study of cytomegalovirus exposure and HLA in healthy donors. General study results and limits: When analyzed later, a missense DCLRE1C variant was found to be linked to TCR beta V- and J-gene trimming.

Among the donors, all were healthy bone marrow donors. 13 Jbeta primers and 60 Vbeta primers were used for the PCR. Sequencing used immunoSEQ multiplex PCR; TCRdb keeps in-frame clones, though not all of them. Here the sample spans 100,000 to 150,000 clones, 81% being singletons. The sequenced sample was PBMCs. This chain joins TRBV6-6 and TRBJ1-5, with TRBD1 matching 9 bases. The receptor was isolated from a man aged 18 to 35 in good health and CMV-seronegative. This CDR3 is CASSYVGQGQPQHF. CDR3 DNA sequence: TGTGCCAGCAGTTACGTAGGACAGGGGCAGCCCCAGCATTTT.